This T cell receptor beta chain emerged from a study of coeliac disease (dated by TCRdb to between 2021 and 2022). For the study in its entirety: Coeliac patients were classed as newly diagnosed active disease, refractory coeliac disease type I, or disease controlled by a gluten-free diet. Refractory coeliac disease type I meant no response to a gluten-free diet for more than 12 months, together with immunophenotypically normal intraepithelial cells. High-resolution HLA typing was unavailable, so biased TRBV7-2 usage was queried as a proof of principle. Next-generation sequencing of rearranged TRB and TRG CDR3 regions was applied to small intestinal lymphocyte fractions from coeliac and non-coeliac patients. The study was aimed at characterising TR repertoires of small intestinal T cells in active, refractory type I and gluten-free-diet-treated coeliac disease. A total of roughly 30 patients took part in the full study: about 22 had serologically confirmed coeliac disease and 8 were controls with non-small intestinal disorders. TRB sequencing was successfully performed on samples from under 35 subjects, among which 20 to 25 paired bulk unsorted intraepithelial and lamina propria cell samples were included. Study-wide findings and limitations: Separating intraepithelial cells from lamina propria cells did not give high-purity fractions, so cross-contamination between the two compartments may have occurred. The approach was considered by the authors to be unsuitable for unbiased detection of gliadin-specific T cells, as gliadin-specific T cells are scarce and rarely shared between patients. Published gliadin-specific TRB sequences appeared in 9 of 18 coeliac lamina propria samples but only 1 of 6 controls. TRB and TRG repertoires of active coeliac intraepithelial and lamina propria samples showed lower clonality than controls, suggesting recruitment of diverse T cells. TRB repertoires were largely private; most amino acid sequences were unique to one sample, and V-gene usage did not differ significantly by disease group.

Aliquots of fewer than 650,000 cells were frozen in DMSO/FBS in liquid nitrogen, and a single aliquot per fraction was used for sequencing. Endoscopy and small intestinal biopsy were performed in all 30 patients in the study. Once intraepithelial cells had been isolated, the leftover biopsy tissue was digested with collagenase to release lamina propria cells. Genomic DNA was extracted from frozen unsorted cell fractions using the Qiagen DNeasy blood extraction kit. Receptors were amplified or captured by the immunoSEQ multiplex PCR assay. The TR loci underwent multiplexed PCR amplification, with J gene segments targeted by reverse primers and V gene segments targeted by forward primers. The Illumina HiSeq System was used to sequence the amplified CDR3 regions. In the source study's methods: A nearest-neighbour algorithm merged closely related reads to remove PCR and sequencing errors and collapse data into unique sequences. Each repertoire was summarised by clonality and by T cell density, with T cell density defined as TR molecules per amount of genomic DNA input. CDR3 amino acid sequences present in at least 80% of unsorted samples were defined as public TRs, and these public TRs were then tested for differential abundance between coeliac and control samples. Each lamina propria sample was queried against a list of approximately 220 published gliadin-specific TRB sequences. Disease-group differences in clonality and density were tested with Kruskal-Wallis tests followed by Dunn post-tests. This immuneACCESS table, as held by TCRdb, lists in-frame sequences with V and J called but not all clones. Of the missing ones, under half trace to an unresolved V gene in checked studies; the others have no known cause. V and J calls and clone size are copied from that table; D and trimming were computed from the DNA. Within this sample are about 8,700 clones, with 67% of them counted one time only. The ten largest clones represent around 20% of the sample.

According to the germline V gene (reference sequence), CDR1 reads GTSNPN and CDR2 reads SVGIG. The CDR3, from cysteine to phenylalanine, totals 14 residues. The kept DNA is CDR3 alone, 42 bases in frame from the first base. Relative to germline, V is 3 bases shorter and J is 0 bases shorter, with 10 bases between their ends. About this clone: Its antigen remains undetermined. One base away there is no much larger clone; base qualities are not given.

Material for sequencing was lamina propria lymphocytes from the gut. This specimen's cell subset or site label, interpreted: lamina propria cell (LPC) fraction of small intestinal biopsy. The chain is made from TRBV30 and TRBJ2-3; a weak D assignment points to TRBD2 (6 bases agree). This TCR derives from a woman in her sixties or seventies with celiac disease. CDR3 region: CAWRGRGSTDTQYF. At the DNA level, the sequence is TGTGCCTGGAGAGGACGGGGGAGCACAGATACGCAGTATTTT.